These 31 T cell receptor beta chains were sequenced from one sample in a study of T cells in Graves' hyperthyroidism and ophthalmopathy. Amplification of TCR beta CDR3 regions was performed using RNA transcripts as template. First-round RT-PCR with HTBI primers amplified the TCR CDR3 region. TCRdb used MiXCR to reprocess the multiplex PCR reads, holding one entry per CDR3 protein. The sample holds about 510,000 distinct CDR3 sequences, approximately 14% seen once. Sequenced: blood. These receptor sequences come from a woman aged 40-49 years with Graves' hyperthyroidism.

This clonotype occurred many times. CDR3 nucleotides: TGTGCCAGTAGTAATAACAGGGGCGCTGGGTCCCGCTACGAGCAGTACTTC. Protein product: CASSNNRGAGSRYEQYF. This rearrangement joins TRBV19 to TRBJ2-7, with 7 bases aligning to TRBD1. CDR3 size: 17 residues. The trim removed 4 bases at V and 3 bases at J, leaving 15 bases unmatched. Germline CDR1 is LNHDA and CDR2 is SQIVND (reference sequence).

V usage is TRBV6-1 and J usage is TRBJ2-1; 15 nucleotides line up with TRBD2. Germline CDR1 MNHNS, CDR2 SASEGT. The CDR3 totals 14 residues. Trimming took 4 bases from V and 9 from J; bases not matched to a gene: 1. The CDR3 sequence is CASSGGLAGGEQFF. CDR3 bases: TGTGCCAGCAGTGGGGGACTAGCGGGAGGTGAGCAGTTCTTC.

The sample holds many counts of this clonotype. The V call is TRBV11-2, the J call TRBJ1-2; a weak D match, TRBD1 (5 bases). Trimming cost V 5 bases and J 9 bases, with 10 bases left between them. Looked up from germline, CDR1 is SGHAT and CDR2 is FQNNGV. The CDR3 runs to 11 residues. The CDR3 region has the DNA TGTGCCAGCAGCCCGGGGACGAGCTACACCTTC. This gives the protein CASSPGTSYTF.

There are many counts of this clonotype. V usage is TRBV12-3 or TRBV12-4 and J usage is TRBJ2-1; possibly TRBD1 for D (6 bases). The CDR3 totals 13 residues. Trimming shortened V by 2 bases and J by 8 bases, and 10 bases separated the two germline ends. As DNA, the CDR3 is TGTGCCAGCAGTTTAAACAGGGTCGATGAGCAGTTCTTC. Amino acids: CASSLNRVDEQFF.

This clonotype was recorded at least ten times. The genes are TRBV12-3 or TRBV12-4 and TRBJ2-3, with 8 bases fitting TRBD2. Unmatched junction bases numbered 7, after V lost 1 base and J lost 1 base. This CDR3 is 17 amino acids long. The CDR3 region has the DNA TGTGCCAGCAGTTTAGTAATGGCGGGAGGTCGCACAGATACGCAGTATTTT. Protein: CASSLVMAGGRTDTQYF.

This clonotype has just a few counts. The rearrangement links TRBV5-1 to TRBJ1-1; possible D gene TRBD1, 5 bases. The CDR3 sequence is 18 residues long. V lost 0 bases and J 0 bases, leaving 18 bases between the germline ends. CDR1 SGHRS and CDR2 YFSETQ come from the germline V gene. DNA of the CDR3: TGCGCCAGCAGCTTGGATAGGGGCCAAGACGTAATGAACACTGAAGCTTTCTTT. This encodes CASSLDRGQDVMNTEAFF.

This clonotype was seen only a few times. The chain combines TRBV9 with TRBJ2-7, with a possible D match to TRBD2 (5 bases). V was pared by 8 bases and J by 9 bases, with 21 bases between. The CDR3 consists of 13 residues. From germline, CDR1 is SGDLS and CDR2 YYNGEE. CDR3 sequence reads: CASSADWSSVQYF. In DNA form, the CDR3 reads TGTGCCAGTTCAGCGGACTGGTCGTCAGTGCAGTACTTC.

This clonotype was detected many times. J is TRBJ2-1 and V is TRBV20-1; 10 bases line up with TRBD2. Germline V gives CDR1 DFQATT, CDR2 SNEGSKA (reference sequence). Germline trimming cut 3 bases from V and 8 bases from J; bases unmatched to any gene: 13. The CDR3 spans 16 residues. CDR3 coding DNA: TGCAGTGCTAGGGCCCTCGGGAAGCGGGAGGGGGATGAGCAGTTCTTC. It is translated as CSARALGKREGDEQFF.

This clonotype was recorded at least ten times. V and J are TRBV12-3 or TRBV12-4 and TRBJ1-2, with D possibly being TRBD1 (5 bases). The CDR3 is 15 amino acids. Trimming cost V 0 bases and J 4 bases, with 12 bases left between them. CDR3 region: CASSLAGGGGYGYTF. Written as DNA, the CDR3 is TGTGCCAGCAGTTTAGCTGGGGGGGGGGGCTATGGCTACACCTTC.

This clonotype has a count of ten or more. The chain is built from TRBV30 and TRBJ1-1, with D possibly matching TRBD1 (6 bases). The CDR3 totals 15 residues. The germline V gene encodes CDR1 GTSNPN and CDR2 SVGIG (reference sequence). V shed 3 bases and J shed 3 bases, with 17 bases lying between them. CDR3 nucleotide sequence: TGTGCCTGGAGCGTTTCGGGGGCGGCGTACACTGAAGCTTTCTTT. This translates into CAWSVSGAAYTEAFF.

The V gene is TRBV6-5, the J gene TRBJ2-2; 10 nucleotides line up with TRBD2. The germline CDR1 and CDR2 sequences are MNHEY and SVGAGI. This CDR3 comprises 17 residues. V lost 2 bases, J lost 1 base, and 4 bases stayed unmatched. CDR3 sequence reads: CASSYLPSGGNTGELFF. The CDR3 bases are TGTGCCAGCAGTTACCTACCTAGCGGGGGGAACACCGGGGAGCTGTTTTTT.

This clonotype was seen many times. CDR3 nucleotide sequence: TGCGCCAGCAGCAAGACAGGGGAGAATTGGGACAATGAGCAGTTCTTC. Translation gives CASSKTGENWDNEQFF. V gene TRBV5-1 combines with J gene TRBJ2-1; the match to TRBD1 covers 8 bases. Germline V gene sequence: CDR1 SGHRS, CDR2 YFSETQ. The CDR3 totals 16 residues. Trimming cost V 4 bases and J 5 bases; bases outside gene matches: 11.

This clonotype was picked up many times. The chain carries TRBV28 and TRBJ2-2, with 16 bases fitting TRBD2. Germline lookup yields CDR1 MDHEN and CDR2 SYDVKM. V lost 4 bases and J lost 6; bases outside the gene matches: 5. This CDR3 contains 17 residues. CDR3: CASSSAGLAGGPGELFF. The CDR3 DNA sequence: TGTGCCAGCAGTTCCGCGGGACTAGCGGGAGGGCCCGGGGAGCTGTTTTTT.

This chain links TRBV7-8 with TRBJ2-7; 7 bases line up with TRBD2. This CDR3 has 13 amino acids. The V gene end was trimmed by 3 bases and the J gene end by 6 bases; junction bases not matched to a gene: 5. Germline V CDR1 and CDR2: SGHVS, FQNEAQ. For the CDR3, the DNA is TGTGCCAGCAGCTTGGGGAGGGTGGGCGAGCAGTACTTC. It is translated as CASSLGRVGEQYF.

DNA for the CDR3: TGCAGTGCTACTGAACATACGGTGAGGGAGACCCAGTACTTC. It translates to CSATEHTVRETQYF. The chain employs TRBV20-1 and TRBJ2-5, with unresolved D. The CDR3 is 14 residues long. Per the germline V gene, CDR1 is DFQATT and CDR2 is SNEGSKA (reference sequence). V lost 4 bases, J lost 5 bases, and 17 bases lay in between.

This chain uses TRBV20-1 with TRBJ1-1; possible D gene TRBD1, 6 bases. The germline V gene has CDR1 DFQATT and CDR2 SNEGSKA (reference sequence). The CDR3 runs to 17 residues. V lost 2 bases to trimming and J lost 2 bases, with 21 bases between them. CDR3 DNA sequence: TGCAGTGCTAGACAAGACAGGCCGAAACTGTTTAACACTGAAGCTTTCTTT. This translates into CSARQDRPKLFNTEAFF.

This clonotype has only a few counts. The CDR3 is CASSLVSGAAEETQYF. In nucleotides, the CDR3 is TGTGCCAGCAGCTTAGTTAGCGGGGCGGCAGAAGAGACCCAGTACTTC. The rearrangement uses TRBV11-2 and TRBJ2-5; TRBD2 matches 8 bases. The ends lost 1 base at V and 3 bases at J; junction bases unmatched: 7. Germline CDR1 is SGHAT and CDR2 is FQNNGV. CDR3 length: 16 residues.

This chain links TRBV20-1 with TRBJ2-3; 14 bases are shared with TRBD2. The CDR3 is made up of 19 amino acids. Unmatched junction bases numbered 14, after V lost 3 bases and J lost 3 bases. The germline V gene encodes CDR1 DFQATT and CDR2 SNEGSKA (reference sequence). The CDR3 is CSASLDTPGTSGSTDTQYF. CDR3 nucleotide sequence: TGCAGTGCTAGTCTCGATACCCCCGGGACTAGCGGGAGTACAGATACGCAGTATTTT.

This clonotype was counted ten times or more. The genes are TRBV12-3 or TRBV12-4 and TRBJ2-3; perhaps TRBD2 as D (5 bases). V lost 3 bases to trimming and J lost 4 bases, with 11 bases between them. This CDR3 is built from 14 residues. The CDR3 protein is CASSLRRSSDTQYF. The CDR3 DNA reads TGTGCCAGCAGTTTGAGGAGGAGTTCAGATACGCAGTATTTT.

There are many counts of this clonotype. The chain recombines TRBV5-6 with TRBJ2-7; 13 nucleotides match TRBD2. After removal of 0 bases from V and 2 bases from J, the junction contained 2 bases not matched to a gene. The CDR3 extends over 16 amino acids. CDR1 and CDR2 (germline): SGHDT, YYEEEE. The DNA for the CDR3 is TGTGCCAGCAGCTTGGATGGGACTAGCGGGGCCTACGAGCAGTACTTC. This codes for CASSLDGTSGAYEQYF.

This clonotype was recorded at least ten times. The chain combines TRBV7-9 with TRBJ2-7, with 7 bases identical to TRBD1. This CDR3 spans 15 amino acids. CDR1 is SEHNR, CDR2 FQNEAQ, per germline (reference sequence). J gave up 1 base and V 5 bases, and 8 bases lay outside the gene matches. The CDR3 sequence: CASSPTTGQSYEQYF. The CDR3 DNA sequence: TGTGCCAGCAGCCCTACGACAGGGCAATCCTACGAGCAGTACTTC.

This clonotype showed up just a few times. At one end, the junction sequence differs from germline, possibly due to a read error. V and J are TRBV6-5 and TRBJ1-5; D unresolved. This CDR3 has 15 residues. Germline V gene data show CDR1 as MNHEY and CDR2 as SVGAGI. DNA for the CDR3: TGTGCCGGCAGTGCGGACGACGGAAGCAATCAGCCCCAGCATTTT. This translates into CAGSADDGSNQPQHF.

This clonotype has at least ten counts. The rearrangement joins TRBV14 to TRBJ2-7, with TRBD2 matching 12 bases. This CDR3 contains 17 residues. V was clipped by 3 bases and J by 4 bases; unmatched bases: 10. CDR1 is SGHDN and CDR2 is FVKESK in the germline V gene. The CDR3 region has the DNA TGTGCCAGCAGCCATTCGCTAGCGGGAGGGCCTATTTACGAGCAGTACTTC. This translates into CASSHSLAGGPIYEQYF.

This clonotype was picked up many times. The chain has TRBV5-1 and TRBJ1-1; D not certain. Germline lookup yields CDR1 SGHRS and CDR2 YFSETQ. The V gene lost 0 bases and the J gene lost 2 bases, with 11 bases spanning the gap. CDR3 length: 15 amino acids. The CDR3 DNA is TGCGCCAGCAGCTTGGTGGGCTCAAGTAACACTGAAGCTTTCTTT. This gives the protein CASSLVGSSNTEAFF.

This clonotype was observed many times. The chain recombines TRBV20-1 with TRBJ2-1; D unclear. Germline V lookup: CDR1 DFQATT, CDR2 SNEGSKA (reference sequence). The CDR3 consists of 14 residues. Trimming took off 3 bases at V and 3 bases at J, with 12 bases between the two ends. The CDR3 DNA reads TGCAGTGCTAGTCTTGTGGAGCGCTACAATGAGCAGTTCTTC. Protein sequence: CSASLVERYNEQFF.

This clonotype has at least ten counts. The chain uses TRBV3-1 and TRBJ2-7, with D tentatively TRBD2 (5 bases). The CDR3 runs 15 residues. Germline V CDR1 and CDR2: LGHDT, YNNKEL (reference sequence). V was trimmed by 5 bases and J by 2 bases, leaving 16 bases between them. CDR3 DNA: TGTGCCAGCAGCTATGGTACGGGATCGCCCTACGAGCAGTACTTC. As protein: CASSYGTGSPYEQYF.

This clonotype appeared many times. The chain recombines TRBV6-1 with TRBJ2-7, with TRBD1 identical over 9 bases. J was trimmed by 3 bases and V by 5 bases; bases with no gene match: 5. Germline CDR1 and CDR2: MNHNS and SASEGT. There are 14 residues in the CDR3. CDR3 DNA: TGTGCCAGCAGTCCGGCGGACAGGGGCTACGAGCAGTACTTC. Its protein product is CASSPADRGYEQYF.

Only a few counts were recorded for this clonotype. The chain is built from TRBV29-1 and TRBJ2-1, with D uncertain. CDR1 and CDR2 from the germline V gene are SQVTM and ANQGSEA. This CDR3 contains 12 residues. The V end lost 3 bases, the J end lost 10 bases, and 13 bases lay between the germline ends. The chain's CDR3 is CSVDSGAPEQFF. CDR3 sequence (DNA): TGCAGCGTTGATTCCGGAGCCCCGGAGCAGTTCTTC.

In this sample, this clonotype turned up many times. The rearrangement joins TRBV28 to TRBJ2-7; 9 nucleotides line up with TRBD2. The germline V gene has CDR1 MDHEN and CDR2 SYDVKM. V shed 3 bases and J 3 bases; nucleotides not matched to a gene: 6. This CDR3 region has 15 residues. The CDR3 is CASSFGSGSVYEQYF. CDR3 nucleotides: TGTGCCAGCAGTTTCGGTAGCGGGAGCGTCTACGAGCAGTACTTC.

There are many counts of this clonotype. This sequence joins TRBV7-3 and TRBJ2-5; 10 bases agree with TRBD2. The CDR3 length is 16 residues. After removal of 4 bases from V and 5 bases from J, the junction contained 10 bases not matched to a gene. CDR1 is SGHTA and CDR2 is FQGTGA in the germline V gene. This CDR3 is CASSSLLAGVGETQYF. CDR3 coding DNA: TGTGCCAGCAGCTCCCTCCTAGCGGGAGTTGGTGAGACCCAGTACTTC.

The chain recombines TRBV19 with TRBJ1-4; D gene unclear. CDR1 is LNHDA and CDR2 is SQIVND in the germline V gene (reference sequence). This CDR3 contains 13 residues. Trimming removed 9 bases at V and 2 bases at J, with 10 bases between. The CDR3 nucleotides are TGTGCCAGCGGGCCCTCTACTAATGAAAAACTGTTTTTT. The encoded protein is CASGPSTNEKLFF.